This T cell receptor (beta chain) was profiled in a study of T cell responses to AZD1222 COVID-19 vaccine. Study results and limitations: Regions 160-218 and 743-854 held dominance among vaccine-associated CD4 TCRs, which spanned spike.

TCRdb keeps only in-frame clones here, not all; method: immunoSEQ multiplex PCR. The sample holds 84,000 or so clones, around nine tenths seen once. V lost 9 bases and J lost 7; bases outside the gene matches: 17. The CDR3 consists of 16 residues. Germline loops: CDR1 ENHRY, CDR2 SYGVKD. A remark on this clone: Its antigen is not identified.

The sequencing here drew on peripheral blood, taken on day 0 of MenACWY control vaccination. This receptor was obtained from an adult in good health. This rearrangement joins TRBV10-3 to TRBJ2-2, with TRBD1 matching 7 bases. CDR3 bases: TGTGCCATTCGGCCGACAGGGTCGAACGTAGGCGGGGAGCTGTTTTTT. Translated: CAIRPTGSNVGGELFF.